The TCR beta chain described here comes from a study of identical twins. A universal primer site came from template switching; cDNA carried unique molecular identifiers. MiXCR, applied by TCRdb to the 5' RACE reads, yields one record per CDR3 protein. The top ten hold about 1.5% of the sample, which has around 650,000 distinct CDR3 sequences, roughly 6.6% seen once. This clonotype came up a few times. The antigen remains unidentified. V lost 1 base to trimming and J lost 0 bases, with 7 bases between them. The CDR3 is made up of 15 amino acids. CDR1 and CDR2 (germline): SGHRS, YFSETQ. Findings and limits, study-wide: Cord blood's abundant beta clonotypes had fewer insertions, unlike memory repertoires. The presence of invariant MAIT and iNKT cells could partly confound analyses of zero-insertion sequences.

The sample was also reused in another study, on yellow fever vaccine responses in identical twins. Turning to that study: Twins reportedly had a vaccine T cell response that seemed partly convergent, partly personalized.

The TCR originated in a woman aged 18 to 35 in good health. V and J are TRBV5-1 and TRBJ2-2; maybe TRBD1 (5 bases). Sequences were obtained from PBMCs. The CDR3 sequence: CASSLNRPNTGELFF. The CDR3, as DNA: TGCGCCAGCAGCTTGAACAGGCCGAACACCGGGGAGCTGTTTTTT.